This record concerns one TCR beta chain sequence. This specimen belongs to a study of OX40 agonist ivuxolimab in advanced cancers. Generated by immunoSEQ multiplex PCR, the TCRdb table keeps only in-frame clones and is missing some. The sample lists approximately 74,000 clones, over 75% seen once, with 0.5% to 0.55% in the top ten. The CDR3 length is 13 residues. V lost 5 bases to trimming and J lost 3 bases, with 10 bases between them. The germline gives CDR1 SGHTA, CDR2 FQGTGA. The chain joins TRBV7-3 to TRBJ1-1; TRBD1 might be the D (5 bases). The specimen comprised CD4+ or CD8+ T cells sorted from blood, sampled in a trial of the OX40 agonist ivuxolimab. The TCR sequence derives from an adult with an advanced solid tumor such as melanoma, head and neck, liver or kidney cancer. The CDR3 reads CASSPGGDTEAFF. CDR3 sequence (DNA): TGTGCCAGCAGCCCGGGAGGGGACACTGAAGCTTTCTTT. The variable domain in full, completed from reference TRBV7-3 and TRBJ1-1, reads GAGVSQTPSNKVTEKGKYVELRCDPISGHTALYWYRQSLGQGPEFLIYFQGTGAADDSGLPNDRFFAVRPEGSVSTLKIQRTERGDSAVYLCASSPGGDTEAFFGQGTRLTVV.